This T cell receptor beta chain stems from a study of T cells in Graves' hyperthyroidism and ophthalmopathy. Per the germline V gene, CDR1 is SGDLS and CDR2 is YYNGEE. There are 15 residues in the CDR3. Deletions cut 0 bases from V and 1 base from J, with 10 bases between. There were TCR beta CDR3 regions amplified from RNA transcripts. Primed by the HTBI set, a first-round RT-PCR was run on the TCR CDR3. One entry per CDR3 protein, called by TCRdb with MiXCR from the multiplex PCR reads. The sample has around 500,000 distinct CDR3 sequences, around an eighth seen once. Clinical symptoms, serum thyroxine, TRAb, thyroid ultrasound and orbital computed tomography informed diagnoses.

The sequencing sample was made of blood. This TCR was recovered from a young woman with Graves' hyperthyroidism. The chain joins TRBV9 to TRBJ1-1; D gene uncertain. The CDR3: CASSVALEGNTEAFF. CDR3 DNA: TGTGCCAGCAGCGTAGCTCTCGAGGGGAACACTGAAGCTTTCTTT.